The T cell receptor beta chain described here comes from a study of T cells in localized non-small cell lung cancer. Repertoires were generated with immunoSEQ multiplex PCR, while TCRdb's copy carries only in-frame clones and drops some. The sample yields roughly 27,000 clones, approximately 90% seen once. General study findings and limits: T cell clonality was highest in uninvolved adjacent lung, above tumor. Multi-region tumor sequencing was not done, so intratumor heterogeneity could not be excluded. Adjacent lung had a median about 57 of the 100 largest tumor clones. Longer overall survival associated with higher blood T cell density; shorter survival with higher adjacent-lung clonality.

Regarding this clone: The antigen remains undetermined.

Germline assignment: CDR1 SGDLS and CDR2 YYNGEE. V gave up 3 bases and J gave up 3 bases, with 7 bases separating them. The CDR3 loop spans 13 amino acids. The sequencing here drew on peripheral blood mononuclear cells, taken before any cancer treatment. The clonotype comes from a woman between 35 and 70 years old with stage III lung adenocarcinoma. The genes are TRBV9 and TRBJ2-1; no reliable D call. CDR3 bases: TGTGCCAGCAGCGGAACAGACTACAATGAGCAGTTCTTC. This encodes CASSGTDYNEQFF. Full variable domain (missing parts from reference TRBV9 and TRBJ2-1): DSGVTQTPKHLITATGQRVTLRCSPRSGDLSVYWYQQSLDQGLQFLIQYYNGEERAKGNILERFSAQQFPDLHSELNLSSLELGDSALYFCASSGTDYNEQFFGPGTRLTVL.